This T cell receptor (beta chain) was recovered during a study of T cells in Graves' hyperthyroidism and ophthalmopathy. The study excluded patients with uncontrolled infection, other autoimmune disease, pregnancy or lactation. With respect to this clonotype: The antigen is not known.

Amplification targeted TCR beta CDR3 regions from RNA transcripts. In the first-round RT-PCR of the TCR CDR3, the HTBI primer set was used. In TCRdb, the multiplex PCR reads were re-called with MiXCR into one record per CDR3 protein. The sample carries about 660,000 distinct CDR3 sequences, 45% recorded once. CDR1 SGHTA and CDR2 FQGNSA come from the germline V gene. This CDR3 contains 17 residues. V lost 1 base to trimming and J lost 4 bases, with 19 bases between them. Study observations and caveats: Most expanded thyroid clonotypes above 0.001 recurred in blood. Model predictions of ophthalmopathy came a median around 6.5 months before onset.

The chain is built from TRBV7-2 and TRBJ1-1; D not resolved. The specimen was peripheral blood or thyroid tissue (not recorded which). This TCR was sampled from an adult man with Graves' disease, either hyperthyroidism or ophthalmopathy (not recorded which). CDR3 DNA: TGTGCCAGCAGCTTAGTTTTGACGGGGATCCGGCGCACTGAAGCTTTCTTT. Translated, it gives CASSLVLTGIRRTEAFF.